The 14 T cell receptor beta chains reported below all come from one sample, sequenced in a study of neurological immune-mediated disorders. Stated time point: longitudinal time-point 1 (baseline). TCRdb reanalysed the 5' RACE reads using MiXCR and keeps one entry per CDR3 protein. The sample lists over 70,000 distinct CDR3 sequences, 9.5% to 13% occurring once. Sequencing was performed on PBMCs. These receptor sequences come from a man under 40 in good health.

The CDR3 DNA reads TGTGCCAGCTCACTCCCCTCGGGGAATCCCTACGAGCAGTACTTC. Its translation is CASSLPSGNPYEQYF. The chain combines TRBV18 with TRBJ2-7, with a possible D match to TRBD2 (5 bases). The CDR3 extends over 15 amino acids. The V end lost 4 bases, the J end lost 2 bases, and 15 bases lay between the germline ends. Germline CDR1 reads KGHSH; CDR2 reads LQKENI. The entire variable domain, with the rest obtained from reference TRBV18 and TRBJ2-7, is as follows: NAGVMQNPRHLVRRRGQEARLRCSPMKGHSHVYWYRQLPEEGLKFMVYLQKENIIDESGMPKERFSAEFPKEGPSILRIQQVVRGDSAAYFCASSLPSGNPYEQYFGPGTRLTVT.

The chain is built from TRBV7-7 and TRBJ2-5, with a weak D call TRBD2 (6 bases). This CDR3 is built from 14 residues. V lost 4 bases, J lost 5 bases, and 14 bases lay in between. CDR1 is SSHAT, CDR2 FNYEAQ, per germline (reference sequence). The CDR3 sequence is CASSSLEGRETQYF. CDR3 DNA: TGTGCCAGCAGCTCCCTGGAGGGACGGGAGACCCAGTACTTC.

This clonotype was detected ten times or more. The chain carries TRBV11-2 and TRBJ1-2; 8 positions agree with TRBD1. With V trimmed by 5 bases and J by 0 bases, 5 bases remained unmatched. Germline values: CDR1 SGHAT, CDR2 FQNNGV. This CDR3 region has 15 residues. The CDR3 region has the DNA TGTGCCAGCAGCCCCGACAGGGGCCCTAACTATGGCTACACCTTC. This translates into CASSPDRGPNYGYTF.

With regard to this clonotype: Relative to the germline gene, one junction end is altered; a read error may explain this. The chain has TRBV7-2 and TRBJ2-4, with D possibly matching TRBD1 (5 bases). The CDR3 is 14 residues long. The germline gives CDR1 SGHTA, CDR2 FQGNSA. DNA for the CDR3: TGTGTCAGCAGCTTAGGGGTAGTCCCGAACATTAAGTACTTC. It yields the protein CVSSLGVVPNIKYF.

The DNA of the CDR3 is TGTGCCAGCAGCTTATCCGGACAGGGCTCCGGGGAGCTGTTTTTT. It encodes CASSLSGQGSGELFF. The V gene is TRBV7-6, the J gene TRBJ2-2, with TRBD1 matching 8 bases. Germline CDR1 is SGHVS and CDR2 is FNYEAQ. The CDR3 length is 15 residues. With V trimmed by 2 bases and J by 6 bases, 5 bases remained unmatched. The whole variable domain, filled in from reference TRBV7-6 and TRBJ2-2, reads GAGVSQSPRYKVTKRGQDVALRCDPISGHVSLYWYRQALGQGPEFLTYFNYEAQQDKSGLPNDRFSAERPEGSISTLTIQRTEQRDSAMYRCASSLSGQGSGELFFGEGSRLTVL.

J is TRBJ2-1 and V is TRBV7-9; D may be TRBD1 or TRBD2 (5 bases each). The CDR3 has 11 amino acids. V dropped 5 bases and J dropped 9 bases, with 8 bases sitting between them. CDR1 SEHNR and CDR2 FQNEAQ come from the germline V gene (reference sequence). The CDR3 sequence: CASSIGTEQFF. The DNA for the CDR3 is TGTGCCAGCAGCATCGGGACTGAGCAGTTCTTC.

The gene calls are TRBV12-3 or TRBV12-4 and TRBJ2-7; 12 nucleotides agree with TRBD2. The CDR3 runs to 14 residues. J lost 5 bases, V lost 4 bases, and 3 bases had no gene match. The chain's CDR3 is CASSWGLAGNEQYF. The CDR3 bases are TGTGCCAGCAGTTGGGGACTAGCGGGTAACGAGCAGTACTTC.

This clonotype was observed once. The chain has TRBV9 and TRBJ2-1; TRBD1 agrees at 7 bases. The CDR3 is 15 residues long. V lost 0 bases to trimming and J lost 4 bases; unmatched junction nucleotides: 4. Germline CDR1 SGDLS, CDR2 YYNGEE. CDR3 in DNA: TGTGCCAGCAGCGTAGAGGGGGCCTTGTACAATGAGCAGTTCTTC. It encodes CASSVEGALYNEQFF.

This clonotype was seen many times. The V call is TRBV4-1, the J call TRBJ1-4; maybe TRBD1 (5 bases). The CDR3 is 17 amino acids. The germline V and J ends were trimmed by 0 bases and 5 bases, with 16 bases remaining between them. Per the germline V gene, CDR1 is MGHRA and CDR2 is YSYEKL. The CDR3: CASSQDVWDRGNEKLFF. The CDR3 bases are TGCGCCAGCAGCCAAGACGTATGGGACCGAGGGAATGAAAAACTGTTTTTT.

This clonotype was detected ten times or more. The chain couples TRBV5-1 to TRBJ2-7; tentatively, D is TRBD2 (6 bases). Deletions cut 4 bases from V and 0 bases from J, with 11 bases between. Germline CDR1 and CDR2: SGHRS and YFSETQ. There are 14 residues in the CDR3. The CDR3 region is CASSPGLLSYEQYF. CDR3 DNA sequence: TGCGCCAGCAGCCCGGGACTCCTCTCCTACGAGCAGTACTTC.

This clonotype was seen a handful of times. The V call is TRBV6-2 or TRBV6-3, the J call TRBJ2-2, with 9 positions matching TRBD2. The V and J ends lost 0 bases and 4 bases, in that order; junction bases with no gene match: 6. This CDR3 spans 17 amino acids. CDR1 is MNHEY, CDR2 SVGEGT, per germline. The CDR3 here is CASSYSRSSGITGELFF. The DNA for the CDR3 is TGTGCCAGCAGTTACTCCCGATCTAGCGGGATCACCGGGGAGCTGTTTTTT.

This clonotype occurred many times. This rearrangement joins TRBV7-2 to TRBJ2-1; 11 bases agree with TRBD1. Trimming took 0 bases from V and 3 from J; bases not matched to a gene: 4. Germline CDR1 is SGHTA and CDR2 is FQGNSA. The CDR3 contains 17 residues. This CDR3 is CASSLASGTGGYNEQFF. The CDR3 region has the DNA TGTGCCAGCAGCTTAGCGTCGGGGACAGGGGGCTACAATGAGCAGTTCTTC. The complete variable domain, with remaining parts taken from reference TRBV7-2 and TRBJ2-1, reads GAGVSQSPSNKVTEKGKDVELRCDPISGHTALYWYRQSLGQGLEFLIYFQGNSAPDKSGLPSDRFSAERTGGSVSTLTIQRTQQEDSAVYLCASSLASGTGGYNEQFFGPGTRLTVL.

The count of this clonotype is one. V usage is TRBV15 and J usage is TRBJ2-5; D is perhaps TRBD2 (5 bases). Germline V gives CDR1 LNHNV, CDR2 YYDKDF (reference sequence). The CDR3 contains 16 residues. The V and J ends lost 3 bases and 0 bases respectively, with 14 bases between them. In DNA form, the CDR3 reads TGTGCCACCAGCAGCCAAAGGACTTCGTACCAAGAGACCCAGTACTTC. Translation gives CATSSQRTSYQETQYF.

This clonotype showed up many times. The rearrangement links TRBV20-1 to TRBJ2-1, with 7 bases fitting TRBD1. Germline assignment: CDR1 DFQATT and CDR2 SNEGSKA (reference sequence). The trim removed 5 bases at V and 5 bases at J, leaving 3 bases unmatched. This CDR3 comprises 12 residues. The CDR3 bases are TGCAGTGCTGGGGGACAGCACAATGAGCAGTTCTTC. This encodes CSAGGQHNEQFF.